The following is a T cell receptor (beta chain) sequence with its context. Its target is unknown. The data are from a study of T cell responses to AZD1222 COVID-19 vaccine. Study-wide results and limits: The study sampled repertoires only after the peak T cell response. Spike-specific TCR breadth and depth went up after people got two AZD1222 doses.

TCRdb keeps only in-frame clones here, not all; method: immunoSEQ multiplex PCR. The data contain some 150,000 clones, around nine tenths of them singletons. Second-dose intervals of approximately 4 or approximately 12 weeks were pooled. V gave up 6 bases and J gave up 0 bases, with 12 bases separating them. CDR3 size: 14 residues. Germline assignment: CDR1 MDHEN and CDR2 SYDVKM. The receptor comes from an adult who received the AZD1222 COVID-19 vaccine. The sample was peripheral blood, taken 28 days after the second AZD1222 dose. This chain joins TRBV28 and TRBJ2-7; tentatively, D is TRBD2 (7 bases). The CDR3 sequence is CASRSGGYSYEQYF. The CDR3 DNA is TGTGCCAGCAGATCGGGGGGCTACTCCTACGAGCAGTACTTC.